This T cell receptor (beta chain) was retrieved from a study of T cell repertoires in cytomegalovirus infection. Background on the study: Indicated by public TCR beta signatures were CMV infection and matching HLA type.

The ends were cut back, 4 bases at V and 4 bases at J, with 15 bases in the middle. CDR1 and CDR2 from the germline V gene are MNHEY and SVGAGI. This CDR3 has 15 residues. General study findings and limits: There were HLA-C-restricted CMV-specific TCR beta clonotypes dominating the ex vivo response.

Each CDR3 protein gets one entry after TCRdb re-called the reads with MiXCR. The table shows 450,000 to 600,000 distinct CDR3 sequences, with roughly 46% occurring only once. This clonotype was detected only a few times. Its matching antigen is unknown. The chain employs TRBV6-5 and TRBJ2-3; D is undetermined. The input for sequencing was cultured PBMCs, taken from culture after CMV antigen stimulation. The receptor was isolated from a human donor in good health (CMV status not recorded). Some clones in this sample may be carry-over from other donors' samples. This chain's CDR3 is CASSSTGPLADTQYF. DNA for the CDR3: TGTGCCAGCAGTTCGACCGGCCCCCTGGCAGATACGCAGTATTTT.